This passage covers 2 T cell receptor beta chains from one sample sequenced in a study of blood T cells in healthy people across ages. Then a second PCR, running roughly 7 to 11 cycles, was carried out with a sample-barcoded 5' primer and a J-beta primer mix. Each CDR3 protein is one row after TCRdb ran MiXCR on the 5' RACE reads. The table lists about 1.1 million distinct CDR3 sequences, around two fifths of them singletons. Sequenced sample: blood. Receptor source: a man in his late teens or twenties in good health.

The chain uses TRBV7-6 and TRBJ2-3; 10 nucleotides align to TRBD1. CDR1 is SGHVS, CDR2 FNYEAQ, per germline. V shed 8 bases, J shed 6 bases, and the junction held 8 bases outside the gene matches. This CDR3 is built from 14 residues. The CDR3 loop is CASAPDRGLDTQYF. CDR3 DNA: TGTGCCAGCGCTCCCGACAGGGGGCTGGATACGCAGTATTTT.

A single count supports this clonotype. This chain joins TRBV20-1 and TRBJ2-7; D not certain. V gave up 4 bases and J gave up 7 bases, with 17 bases separating them. Per germline, CDR1 DFQATT and CDR2 SNEGSKA (reference sequence). This CDR3 is built from 13 residues. The CDR3 bases are TGCAGTGCTACCCGACTCCGGTTGGGAGAGCAGTACTTC. It is translated as CSATRLRLGEQYF.